The clone carrying this T cell receptor (beta chain) showed up just a few times. Antigen unknown. The data were taken from a study of regulatory T cells in long-lasting Graves disease. Described time point: newly diagnosed GD, antithyroid drugs for less than 3 months. TCR sequences were obtained from RNA taken from PBMCs. Germline CDR1 is ENHRY and CDR2 is SYGVKD. The CDR3 is made up of 18 amino acids. V was clipped by 5 bases and J by 0 bases; unmatched bases: 6. With iRepertoire HTBI primers and Arm-PCR of CDR3 regions, TCR beta libraries were built. TCRdb redid the calling of the multiplex PCR reads with MiXCR, one entry per CDR3 protein. The data show about 420,000 distinct CDR3 sequences, with approximately 16% seen just once and about 25% held by the top ten. Study-level points and caveats: Thyroid tissue went unstudied; only peripheral blood was examined.

Separately, the same data were catalogued under a study of T cells in Graves' hyperthyroidism and ophthalmopathy.

The chain joins TRBV10-3 to TRBJ2-2; TRBD2 matches at 13 bases. The clonotype was recovered from a woman younger than 35 with Graves disease. The sample was peripheral blood mononuclear cells (PBMCs), taken at new diagnosis, from a patient treated with antithyroid drugs. The CDR3 protein is CAISPGTSGAPNTGELFF. The CDR3 bases are TGTGCCATCAGTCCCGGGACTAGCGGGGCCCCGAACACCGGGGAGCTGTTTTTT.